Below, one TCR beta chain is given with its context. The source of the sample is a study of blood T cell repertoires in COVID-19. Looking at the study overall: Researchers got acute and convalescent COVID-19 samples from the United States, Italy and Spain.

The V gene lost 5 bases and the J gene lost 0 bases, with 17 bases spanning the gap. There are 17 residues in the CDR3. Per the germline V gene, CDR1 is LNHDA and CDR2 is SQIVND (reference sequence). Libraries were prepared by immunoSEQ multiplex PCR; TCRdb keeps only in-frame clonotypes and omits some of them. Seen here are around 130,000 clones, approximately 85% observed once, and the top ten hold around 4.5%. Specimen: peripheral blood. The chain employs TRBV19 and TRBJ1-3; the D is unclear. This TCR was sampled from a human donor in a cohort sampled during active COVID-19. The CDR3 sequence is CASSPNAGPSSGNTIYF. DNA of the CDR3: TGTGCCAGTAGTCCTAATGCAGGCCCGAGCTCTGGAAACACCATATATTTT.